This TCR beta chain was retrieved from a study of low-dose radiotherapy and immunotherapy resistance in tumors (dated by TCRdb to between 2022 and 2023). A note on the overall study: Cohort 1 received 0.5 Gy per fraction every 2 weeks, with a prescribed total PTV dose of 6.5 Gy. For Cohort 2, the dose was 1 Gy per fraction given every two weeks, adding up to 13 Gy in total across 26 weeks. Patients were given nivolumab as a 240 mg flat dose every two weeks and ipilimumab at 1 mg/kg every six weeks, with both drugs delivered intravenously. Every two weeks, patients got intravenous cyclophosphamide at 200 mg/m2, given one day ahead of each radiation and immunotherapy administration. Aspirin 300 mg was taken orally once daily by patients for four cycles, starting on cycle 1 day 1. Trial participants were not randomized into treatment groups. The translational analysis covered eight patients: three from the first dose cohort and the first five from the second dose cohort.

Sequencing was performed on an Illumina HiSeq 2500. First-strand cDNA was synthesized with Superscript III and a set of TRAV- and TRBV-specific primers, covering both TCRalpha and TCRbeta chains. TCRs were amplified with Phusion for around 19 PCR cycles, with a constant-region primer paired with the adapter attached to the V primers. Amplification of the isolated mRNA was done with the MessageAmp II aRNA Amplification Kit, which involved an approximately 15-hour in vitro transcription at 37 degrees C. mRNA for TCR sequencing was isolated with the Dynabeads mRNA DIRECT Purification Kit. Indexed Illumina adapters were added in a second Phusion PCR of about 24 cycles, after which AMPure XP beads were used to purify the products. Concerning the study's data processing: Custom Perl scripts pooled TCR sequences encoding the same protein, removed out-of-frame sequences and computed each clonotype's abundance. Any TCR sequence supported by only a single read was excluded from analysis. The metrics used to describe the repertoires included Shannon entropy, Gini index, clonality, richness, and the frequency of TCRs shared between repertoires. TCRdb applied fastp at Q25 and MiXCR to the public reads, then kept only in-frame beta chains. CDR3 protein duplicates are merged, each entry listing the most common genes and DNA. TCRdb's processing, not the study's, gives the V and J calls here. In all, the sample holds 35,000 to 45,000 distinct CDR3 sequences, and approximately 26% of those were seen once. The biggest ten clones account for about a tenth of the sample.

As for this clonotype: Its antigen has not been determined. No qualities accompany the bases; no much larger clone lies one base away.

The time point label here, explained by the study, means: after trial treatment. The sample's treatment or condition label is to be understood as: LDRT plus nivolumab, ipilimumab, low-dose cyclophosphamide and aspirin (RACIN trial). Donors were enrolled in RACIN, a single-arm phase I dose-escalation trial in which nivolumab, ipilimumab, aspirin, low-dose cyclophosphamide and low-dose radiotherapy were combined. Eligible patients had advanced, TIL-negative solid tumors. This receptor was identified in a male donor with prostate cancer. Specimen: PBMCs, collected after low-dose radiotherapy plus immunotherapy.

The base sequence is TGTGCCAGCAGCCAATACGGCGCTAACACCGGGGAGCTGTTTTTT. This gives the protein CASSQYGANTGELFF. The rearranged chain carries TRBV14 and TRBJ2-2, with no confident D gene call. The germline V gene sets CDR1 to SGHDN and CDR2 to FVKESK. V is reduced by 2 bases and J by 2 bases, leaving a spacing of 9 bases between them. Including cysteine and phenylalanine, the CDR3 has 15 amino acids. Only the CDR3 DNA is retained, 45 bases long and in frame from the first base. The CDR3 plus the reference TRBV14 and TRBJ2-2 genes for the other parts give the full variable domain: EAGVTQFPSHSVIEKGQTVTLRCDPISGHDNLYWYRRVMGKEIKFLLHFVKESKQDESGMPNNRFLAERTGGTYSTLKVQPAELEDSGVYFCASSQYGANTGELFFGEGSRLTVL.